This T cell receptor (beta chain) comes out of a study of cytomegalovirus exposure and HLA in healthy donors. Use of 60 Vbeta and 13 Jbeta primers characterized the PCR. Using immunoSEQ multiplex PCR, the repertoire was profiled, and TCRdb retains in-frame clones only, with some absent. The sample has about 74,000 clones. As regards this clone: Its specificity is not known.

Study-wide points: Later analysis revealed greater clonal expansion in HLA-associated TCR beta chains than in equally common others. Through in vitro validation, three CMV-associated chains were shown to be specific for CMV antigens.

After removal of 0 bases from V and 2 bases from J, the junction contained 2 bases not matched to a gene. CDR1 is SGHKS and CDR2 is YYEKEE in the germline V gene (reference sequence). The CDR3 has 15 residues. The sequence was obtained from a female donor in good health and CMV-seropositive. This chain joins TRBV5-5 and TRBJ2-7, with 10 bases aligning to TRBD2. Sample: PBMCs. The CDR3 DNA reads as TGTGCCAGCAGCTTGGTGCTAGCGGGGGCCTACGAGCAGTACTTC. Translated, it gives CASSLVLAGAYEQYF.